The next 23 T cell receptor beta chains were all read from a single sample in a study of shared clonotypes between healthy human individuals. Profiling relied on immunoSEQ multiplex PCR, and the TCRdb table lists in-frame clones only, not all of them. The sample contains over 2 million clones, 85% to 95% of which appear only once. Sequencing input: naive CD4+ T cells from PBMCs. Stated subset: CD45RA+ positively selected. These receptors were taken from a man younger than 35 in good health. Some clones in this sample may be carry-over from other donors' samples.

With respect to this clone: The sample has other DNA sequences that encode this CDR3 too. This chain links TRBV7-9 with TRBJ1-1; D is ambiguous. The CDR3 spans 13 residues. CDR1 and CDR2 from the germline V gene are SEHNR and FQNEAQ (reference sequence). Trimming cost V 3 bases and J 3 bases, with 8 bases left between them. The CDR3 DNA reads TGTGCCAGCAGCTTCGGAGGCGACACTGAAGCTTTCTTT. Translation gives CASSFGGDTEAFF.

This chain uses TRBV7-2 with TRBJ2-1; 9 bases agree with TRBD2. The germline V gene has CDR1 SGHTA and CDR2 FQGNSA. The CDR3 contains 18 residues. The junction had 13 bases not matched to a gene; V was cut back by 7 bases and J by 0 bases. In nucleotides, the CDR3 is TGTGCCAGCAATCGGGTTAGCGGGAGTCCGAGCTCCTACAATGAGCAGTTCTTC. Translation: CASNRVSGSPSSYNEQFF.

The chain couples TRBV7-2 to TRBJ2-7; D perhaps matches TRBD2 (5 bases). The length of the CDR3 is 16 residues. The germline CDR1 and CDR2 sequences are SGHTA and FQGNSA. V was trimmed by 1 base and J by 2 bases, leaving 15 bases between them. This CDR3 reads CASSLGSGSWTYEQYF. The CDR3 DNA is TGTGCCAGCAGCTTAGGGTCTGGGAGTTGGACCTACGAGCAGTACTTC.

CDR3 region: CASSLDTLAGGTAYNEQFF. The CDR3 DNA follows: TGTGCCAGCAGCTTAGATACACTAGCGGGAGGAACGGCCTACAATGAGCAGTTCTTC. V and J are TRBV11-3 and TRBJ2-1, with 12 bases matching TRBD2. V was pared by 0 bases and J by 2 bases, with 8 bases of the junction left unmatched. This CDR3 has 19 amino acids. Germline assignment: CDR1 SGHNT and CDR2 YENEEA.

This chain links TRBV30 with TRBJ2-7; 12 bases align to TRBD2. This CDR3 spans 15 amino acids. Germline V lookup: CDR1 GTSNPN, CDR2 SVGIG (reference sequence). Trimming cost V 2 bases and J 1 base; bases outside gene matches: 3. The CDR3: CAWSRGLAGSYEQYF. The DNA of the CDR3 is TGTGCCTGGAGTCGAGGACTAGCGGGGTCCTACGAGCAGTACTTC.

The J gene is TRBJ1-3, the V gene TRBV6-5; D not resolved. V dropped 5 bases and J dropped 0 bases, with 8 bases sitting between them. The length of the CDR3 is 14 residues. From germline, CDR1 is MNHEY and CDR2 SVGAGI. For the CDR3, the DNA is TGTGCCAGCAGTCCCTTTTTCTCTGGAAACACCATATATTTT. Its protein product is CASSPFFSGNTIYF.

The J gene is TRBJ2-5, the V gene TRBV19; 7 bases agree with TRBD1. The V and J ends lost 6 bases and 4 bases, in that order; junction bases with no gene match: 8. The CDR3 is made up of 14 amino acids. CDR1 and CDR2 (germline): LNHDA, SQIVND (reference sequence). This CDR3 reads CASSLQGSGETQYF. DNA for the CDR3: TGTGCCAGTAGCCTACAGGGGTCCGGAGAGACCCAGTACTTC.

J is TRBJ2-2 and V is TRBV5-6, with unresolved D. The germline CDR1 and CDR2 sequences are SGHDT and YYEEEE. The CDR3 is 16 amino acids. Deletions cut 0 bases from V and 2 bases from J, with 11 bases between. CDR3 loop: CASSLVNRINTGELFF. DNA for the CDR3: TGTGCCAGCAGCTTGGTGAACCGAATAAACACCGGGGAGCTGTTTTTT.

The J gene is TRBJ1-2, the V gene TRBV4-1; 7 positions match TRBD1. Germline CDR1 reads MGHRA; CDR2 reads YSYEKL. With 0 bases clipped from V and 5 bases from J, the junction kept 15 bases outside the gene matches. This CDR3 comprises 18 residues. The CDR3 nucleotides are TGCGCCAGCAGCCAAGATGGGGGGAAACAGGGGAAATCGTATGGCTACACCTTC. Its protein is CASSQDGGKQGKSYGYTF.

The chain carries TRBV7-8 and TRBJ2-5; TRBD1 matches at 8 bases. The germline V gene encodes CDR1 SGHVS and CDR2 FQNEAQ. Germline trimming cut 0 bases from V and 2 bases from J; bases unmatched to any gene: 11. The CDR3 runs to 18 residues. CDR3 sequence (DNA): TGTGCCAGCAGCTTAGCGGTGGCAGGGGGCGCGGGGCAAGAGACCCAGTACTTC. This gives the protein CASSLAVAGGAGQETQYF.

J is TRBJ2-3 and V is TRBV5-5; D gene ambiguous. This CDR3 contains 16 residues. V was pared by 2 bases and J by 0 bases, with 13 bases between. Germline V gene sequence: CDR1 SGHKS, CDR2 YYEKEE (reference sequence). Here the CDR3 reads CASSFWATTSTDTQYF. CDR3 DNA: TGTGCCAGCAGCTTCTGGGCGACGACTAGCACAGATACGCAGTATTTT.

In DNA form, the CDR3 reads TGTGCCAGCCAAACAGGGGCGGCTGAAGCTTTCTTT. Protein product: CASQTGAAEAFF. The chain uses TRBV18 and TRBJ1-1; 7 bases match TRBD1. Trimming took 8 bases from V and 6 from J; bases not matched to a gene: 6. From germline, CDR1 is KGHSH and CDR2 LQKENI. The CDR3 spans 12 residues.

The chain recombines TRBV7-8 with TRBJ1-2; no firm D call. Germline assignment: CDR1 SGHVS and CDR2 FQNEAQ. The CDR3 spans 16 residues. The V gene lost 2 bases and the J gene lost 1 base, with 14 bases spanning the gap. The CDR3: CASSLYNPGVNYGYTF. The CDR3 DNA follows: TGTGCCAGCAGCTTATATAACCCCGGAGTTAACTATGGCTACACCTTC.

V is TRBV27 and J is TRBJ2-5, with D unresolved. V dropped 2 bases and J dropped 2 bases, with 15 bases sitting between them. CDR1 is MNHEY, CDR2 SMNVEV, per germline (reference sequence). The CDR3 runs to 16 residues. In DNA form, the CDR3 reads TGTGCCAGCAGTTTACAGGCCGGGCGTAGGCAAGAGACCCAGTACTTC. This sequence encodes CASSLQAGRRQETQYF.

The V and J genes are TRBV7-3 and TRBJ2-1; D gene unclear. Trimming took 5 bases from V and 10 from J, leaving 18 bases between them. Germline loops: CDR1 SGHTA, CDR2 FQGTGA. The CDR3 totals 14 residues. CDR3 loop: CASSPEPHSREQFF. In DNA form, the CDR3 reads TGTGCCAGCAGCCCGGAACCCCATTCTAGAGAGCAGTTCTTC.

The rearrangement joins TRBV6-5 to TRBJ1-2; D unresolved. CDR3 length: 12 residues. Germline assignment: CDR1 MNHEY and CDR2 SVGAGI. The ends were cut back, 5 bases at V and 13 bases at J, with 17 bases in the middle. The CDR3 spells CASSPDPARPTF. The CDR3 nucleotides are TGTGCCAGCAGTCCGGACCCCGCCCGGCCCACCTTC.

This clone was seen only once. V gene TRBV15 combines with J gene TRBJ2-7, with D possibly being TRBD2 (6 bases). Germline loops: CDR1 LNHNV, CDR2 YYDKDF (reference sequence). There are 14 residues in the CDR3. Trimming left V 4 bases short and J 6 bases short, with 16 bases between. This CDR3 reads CATSIGGDVSEQYF. The CDR3 region has the DNA TGTGCCACCAGCATTGGAGGGGATGTTTCCGAGCAGTACTTC. The complete variable domain, with remaining parts taken from reference TRBV15 and TRBJ2-7, reads DAMVIQNPRYQVTQFGKPVTLSCSQTLNHNVMYWYQQKSSQAPKLLFHYYDKDFNNEADTPDNFQSRRPNTSFCFLDIRSPGLGDTAMYLCATSIGGDVSEQYFGPGTRLTVT.

About this clone itself: This CDR3 is also generated by other DNA sequences in the sample. V and J are TRBV19 and TRBJ1-5, with D unresolved. Trimming pared 2 bases from V and 2 bases from J, leaving 7 bases between. From germline, CDR1 is LNHDA and CDR2 SQIVND (reference sequence). The CDR3 totals 14 residues. CDR3 region: CASSIMGGNQPQHF. CDR3 DNA: TGTGCCAGTAGTATAATGGGTGGCAATCAGCCCCAGCATTTT. Full variable domain (rest looked up from reference TRBV19 and TRBJ1-5): DGGITQSPKYLFRKEGQNVTLSCEQNLNHDAMYWYRQDPGQGLRLIYYSQIVNDFQKGDIAEGYSVSREKKESFPLTVTSAQKNPTAFYLCASSIMGGNQPQHFGDGTRLSIL.

V is TRBV5-5 and J is TRBJ2-5; D is ambiguous. V was shortened by 0 bases and J by 1 base, with 13 bases between the two germline ends. CDR1 SGHKS and CDR2 YYEKEE come from the germline V gene (reference sequence). This CDR3 is built from 16 residues. The CDR3 reads CASSLDIGIRQETQYF. The CDR3 bases are TGTGCCAGCAGCTTGGATATAGGGATTCGCCAAGAGACCCAGTACTTC.

The gene calls are TRBV7-2 and TRBJ2-3, with D perhaps TRBD2 (5 bases). The CDR3 runs to 17 residues. Trimming removed 5 bases at V and 2 bases at J, with 20 bases between. Germline CDR1 SGHTA, CDR2 FQGNSA. The CDR3 sequence: CASSPLGIGINTDTQYF. In DNA, the CDR3 is TGTGCCAGCAGCCCCCTCGGGATCGGGATCAACACAGATACGCAGTATTTT.

This CDR3 is CASSSQKQGLATNEQFF. The CDR3, as DNA: TGTGCCAGCAGCTCGCAAAAACAGGGACTAGCAACCAATGAGCAGTTCTTC. The V and J genes are TRBV5-4 and TRBJ2-1, with 9 bases fitting TRBD2. The CDR3 is made up of 17 amino acids. Germline loops: CDR1 SGHNT, CDR2 YYREEE (reference sequence). V was pared by 3 bases and J by 6 bases, with 13 bases of the junction left unmatched.

The chain recombines TRBV5-1 with TRBJ1-1, with D possibly TRBD1 on 5 matching bases. The CDR3 sequence is 14 residues long. V was cut by 5 bases and J by 0 bases, with 11 bases left in between. CDR1 and CDR2 (germline): SGHRS, YFSETQ. CDR3 nucleotides: TGCGCCAGCAGGATCGGGACGGTGAACACTGAAGCTTTCTTT. Its protein product is CASRIGTVNTEAFF.

The chain joins TRBV6-1 to TRBJ2-2; 7 nucleotides line up with TRBD2. Germline lookup yields CDR1 MNHNS and CDR2 SASEGT. This CDR3 spans 14 amino acids. V lost 7 bases to trimming and J lost 6 bases; unmatched junction nucleotides: 8. CDR3 in amino acids: CASKVRERAGELFF. The CDR3 DNA reads TGTGCCAGCAAAGTGCGGGAGCGAGCCGGGGAGCTGTTTTTT.